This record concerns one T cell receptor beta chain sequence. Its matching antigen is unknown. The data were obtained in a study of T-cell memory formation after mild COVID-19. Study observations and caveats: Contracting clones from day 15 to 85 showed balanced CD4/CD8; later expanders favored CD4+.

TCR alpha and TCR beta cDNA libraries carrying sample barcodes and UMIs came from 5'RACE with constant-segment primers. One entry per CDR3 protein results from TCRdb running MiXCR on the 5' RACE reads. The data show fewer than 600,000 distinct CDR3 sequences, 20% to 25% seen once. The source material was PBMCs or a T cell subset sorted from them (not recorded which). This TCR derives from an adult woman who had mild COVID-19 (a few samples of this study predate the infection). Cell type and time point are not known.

The CDR3 loop reads CASSDRGRQGYTF. Here the CDR3 DNA reads TGTGCCAGCAGCGACAGGGGACGTCAGGGCTACACCTTC. The rearrangement links TRBV6-1 to TRBJ1-2; 8 nucleotides match TRBD1. Trimming cost V 6 bases and J 8 bases; bases outside gene matches: 8. This CDR3 has 13 residues. Germline V lookup: CDR1 MNHNS, CDR2 SASEGT.